This TCR beta chain was identified in a study of T cells in Graves' hyperthyroidism and ophthalmopathy. Across the whole study: It was at initial diagnosis, before any treatment, that peripheral blood was collected. Study results and limitations: The model foresaw ophthalmopathy a median roughly 6 months prior to onset.

The V end was cut by 2 bases, the J end by 3 bases, with 32 bases between. The CDR3 runs 22 residues. CDR1 and CDR2 from the germline V gene are MNHEY and SMNVEV (reference sequence). A patient was excluded if there was uncontrolled infection, other autoimmune disease, pregnancy or lactation. Used for diagnoses were clinical symptoms, serum thyroxine and TRAb, thyroid ultrasound and orbital computed tomography. This clonotype has at least ten counts. Its antigen is undetermined. Amplification yielded TCR beta CDR3 regions, with RNA transcripts as the source. In the first-round RT-PCR of the TCR CDR3, the HTBI primer set was used. In TCRdb, the multiplex PCR reads were re-called with MiXCR into one record per CDR3 protein. Here the sample spans hundreds of thousands of distinct CDR3 sequences, over 15% being singletons.

The V gene is TRBV27, the J gene TRBJ2-1, with D hard to call. The sample taken for sequencing was blood. The receptor was derived from a woman between 18 and 30 years old with Graves' hyperthyroidism. CDR3 protein: CASSLGFSRWQNYSTLYNEQFF. The CDR3 DNA is TGTGCCAGCAGTTTAGGGTTTAGTCGGTGGCAGAACTATTCTACTCTCTACAATGAGCAGTTCTTC.